The entry below gives a single T cell receptor beta chain sequence along with its context. Individuals aged 18 to 89 years were recruited from about two dozen US areas. It was within 2 weeks before study entry that exposed participants met a COVID-19 case. This entry belongs to a study of blood T cell repertoires in COVID-19. Study-wide background: The origin of the acute and convalescent COVID-19 samples was the United States, Italy and Spain.

Germline V gives CDR1 LNHNV, CDR2 YYDKDF (reference sequence). The CDR3 runs 16 residues. With 2 bases clipped from V and 0 bases from J, the junction kept 4 bases outside the gene matches. The authors' processing: The assay estimated nucleated cells by amplifying reference gene primers. The assay was immunoSEQ multiplex PCR, and TCRdb's table has in-frame clones only and misses some. V, J and clone size are taken as reported in that table, and D and trimming were inferred from the DNA itself. This sample has 430,000 or so clones, with approximately 90% found just once. Sequenced material: PBMCs or T cells enriched from blood (not recorded which). This receptor was obtained from a woman under 30 who had been exposed to COVID-19. The V and J genes are TRBV15 and TRBJ1-3; 7 bases are a match to TRBD1. The CDR3 sequence: CATSRPTGSSGNTIYF. The DNA for the CDR3 is TGTGCCACCAGCAGACCGACAGGGAGCTCTGGAAACACCATATATTTT. The full variable domain, its missing parts supplied by reference TRBV15 and TRBJ1-3, is DAMVIQNPRYQVTQFGKPVTLSCSQTLNHNVMYWYQQKSSQAPKLLFHYYDKDFNNEADTPDNFQSRRPNTSFCFLDIRSPGLGDTAMYLCATSRPTGSSGNTIYFGEGSWLTVV.